This TCR beta chain stems from a study of OX40 agonist ivuxolimab in advanced cancers. Across the study: Dose-escalation patients' cancers were hepatocellular carcinoma, melanoma, renal cell or head and neck cancer.

The method was immunoSEQ multiplex PCR; TCRdb's version includes in-frame clones alone and lacks a portion of them. The table shows around 84,000 clones, with less than 95% occurring only once. The sampling schedule covered blood at baseline, cycle 4 day 1, and cycle 7 day 1. Germline-derived CDR1 and CDR2 are SGDLS and YYNGEE. The ends lost 5 bases at V and 2 bases at J; junction bases unmatched: 10. The CDR3 has 17 residues. The TCR originated in an adult with an advanced solid tumor such as melanoma, head and neck, liver or kidney cancer. The chain combines TRBV9 with TRBJ2-3; TRBD2 agrees at 11 bases. This material consisted of CD4+ or CD8+ T cells sorted from blood, taken in a trial of the OX40 agonist ivuxolimab. The CDR3 sequence is CASSMGLADFYTDTQYF. In DNA, the CDR3 is TGTGCCAGCAGTATGGGACTAGCGGATTTCTACACAGATACGCAGTATTTT.